These T cell receptor beta chains were read from a single sample in a study of T cells in Graves' hyperthyroidism and ophthalmopathy. Via MiXCR, TCRdb re-called the multiplex PCR reads, giving one row per CDR3 protein. The data hold about 300,000 distinct CDR3 sequences, with under 30% observed a single time. Material: blood. These receptors were obtained from a man aged 40-49 years with Graves' hyperthyroidism that later progressed to Graves' ophthalmopathy. Both conserved end residues are part of each CDR3. A D gene is named only where the DNA matches it firmly. The listing skips clone size in some rows; elsewhere it reads once, few, many or a size class.

CDR3 | DNA | J | D | size | V
CSARDLTSFQETQYF | TGCAGTGCTAGAGATTTAACTAGCTTCCAAGAGACCCAGTACTTC | TRBJ2-5 | . | many | TRBV20-1
CASTRTGINIQYF | TGTGCCAGTACCAGGACAGGGATAAACATTCAGTACTTC | TRBJ2-4 | TRBD1 | many | TRBV19
CAWSGQGGEQYF | TGTGCCTGGAGCGGACAGGGGGGCGAGCAGTACTTC | TRBJ2-7 | TRBD1 | . | TRBV30
CATRVAQQGSGNTIYF | TGTGCCACCCGTGTCGCCCAACAGGGATCTGGAAACACCATATATTTT | TRBJ1-3 | . | few | TRBV12-3/TRBV12-4
CASSYLGGDSGANVLTF | TGTGCCAGCAGTTACCTGGGAGGAGACTCTGGGGCCAACGTCCTGACTTTC | TRBJ2-6 | . | many | TRBV6-5
CSATGTGVIWAFF | TGCAGCGCAACCGGGACAGGGGTCATATGGGCTTTCTTT | TRBJ1-1 | TRBD1 | many | TRBV20-1
CASSLVGRMNTEAFF | TGTGCCAGCAGCTTAGTCGGACGGATGAACACTGAAGCTTTCTTT | TRBJ1-1 | . | many | TRBV7-8
CASSVLARETQYF | TGCGCCAGCAGCGTACTAGCCCGGGAGACCCAGTACTTC | TRBJ2-5 | . | many | TRBV5-1
CASSHPKGVSDQPQHF | TGTGCCAGCAGCCACCCCAAGGGAGTTTCCGATCAGCCCCAGCATTTT | TRBJ1-5 | . | many | TRBV14
CASSESRGAGGEAFF | TGTGCCAGCAGCGAATCTAGGGGGGCGGGTGGTGAAGCTTTCTTT | TRBJ1-1 | . | many | TRBV3-1
CASSGANVLTF | TGTGCCAGCTCTGGGGCCAACGTCCTGACTTTC | TRBJ2-6 | . | few | TRBV12-3/TRBV12-4
CASRASGSHGETQYF | TGTGCCAGCAGAGCTAGCGGGAGCCACGGTGAGACCCAGTACTTC | TRBJ2-5 | TRBD2 | . | TRBV28
CASSLYGTPDDAQYF | TGTGCCAGCAGCTTATATGGGACTCCAGATGACGCCCAGTACTTC | TRBJ2-5 | . | many | TRBV7-9
CSARGQGAPMGYGYTF | TGCAGTGCTCGCGGTCAGGGGGCGCCGATGGGGTATGGCTACACCTTC | TRBJ1-2 | TRBD1 | many | TRBV20-1
CASSTSGRSIYEQYF | TGTGCCAGCAGCACGAGCGGGAGAAGTATCTACGAGCAGTACTTC | TRBJ2-7 | TRBD2 | many | TRBV11-2
CSARDAGLGSGEQYF | TGCAGTGCTAGAGATGCGGGTCTCGGATCCGGGGAGCAGTACTTC | TRBJ2-7 | . | once | TRBV20-1
CATGQGLTEAFF | TGTGCCACTGGACAGGGTTTGACTGAAGCTTTCTTT | TRBJ1-1 | TRBD1 | many | TRBV2
CASSRTGPYEQYF | TGTGCCAGCAGTCGGACAGGTCCCTACGAGCAGTACTTC | TRBJ2-7 | TRBD1 | few | TRBV28
CASSLAAKGGGYTF | TGTGCCAGCAGCTTAGCCGCTAAAGGTGGGGGCTACACCTTC | TRBJ1-2 | . | many | TRBV7-2
CASSPDRGRNTEAFF | TGTGCCAGTAGTCCAGACAGGGGTAGGAACACTGAAGCTTTCTTT | TRBJ1-1 | TRBD1 | . | TRBV19
CASSATTGRRAYEQYF | TGTGCCAGCAGTGCTACGACTGGCCGTAGGGCCTACGAGCAGTACTTC | TRBJ2-7 | . | many | TRBV2
CASSLGSGGKGEQYF | TGTGCCAGCAGCTTAGGGTCTGGCGGGAAGGGGGAGCAGTACTTC | TRBJ2-7 | . | . | TRBV7-6
CASSYRQGRNQPQHF | TGTGCCAGCAGTTACCGGCAGGGGCGGAATCAGCCCCAGCATTTT | TRBJ1-5 | . | many | TRBV6-2/TRBV6-3
CASTNTGHLQSGANVLTF | TGTGCCAGCACCAATACGGGACATTTACAGTCTGGGGCCAACGTCCTGACTTTC | TRBJ2-6 | . | many | TRBV13